This TCR beta chain was recovered during a study of identical twins. Study outcomes and limitations: A cross-sectional statistical analysis, not follow-up of the same donors, supported the conclusions. Twins shared out-of-frame alpha sequences with excess low generation probability.

There are a few counts of this clonotype. Its antigen remains unknown. CDR1 MNHEY and CDR2 SMNVEV come from the germline V gene (reference sequence). After removal of 4 bases from V and 0 bases from J, the junction contained 12 bases not matched to a gene. This CDR3 region has 18 residues. Each CDR3 protein gets one entry after TCRdb re-called the 5' RACE reads with MiXCR. The sample includes around 680,000 distinct CDR3 sequences, 8.6% of them seen just once. The sample was also reused in another study, on yellow fever vaccine responses in identical twins.

The gene calls are TRBV27 and TRBJ1-1; TRBD1 matches 9 bases. This clonotype originated in a woman aged 18-29 years in good health. Sequenced material: PBMCs. The chain's CDR3 is CASSSLGGTGNMNTEAFF. The CDR3 nucleotides read TGTGCCAGCAGTTCGCTCGGGGGGACAGGGAATATGAACACTGAAGCTTTCTTT.